Each of the 31 T cell receptor beta chains below was sequenced from the same sample in a study of shared clonotypes between healthy human individuals (dated by TCRdb to the early 2020s). Libraries were built with the immunoSEQ multiplex PCR assay. This is the immuneACCESS table as TCRdb keeps it, with only in-frame sequences that have V and J called. A part of the clones is gone; compared with another copy, unresolved V genes explain less than half, and the rest is unexplained. Within this sample are 1.5 million to 2.5 million clones, with about 95% of them counted one time only. The ten biggest clones cover 0.95% to 1.5% of the sample. CD8 naive samples were CD45RO-negative cells positively selected for CCR7, giving a CD45RA+CCR7+ population that excluded TemRA cells. Sample: naive CD8+ T cells sorted from blood. The label giving this sample's cell subset or site can be read as: CD45RA+CCR7+. The receptors stem from a man aged 18 to 29 in good health.

J is TRBJ2-7 and V is TRBV6-1; unclear D gene. The CDR3 is made up of 13 amino acids. The V gene lost 6 bases and the J gene lost 2 bases, with 11 bases spanning the gap. The germline gives CDR1 MNHNS, CDR2 SASEGT. CDR3 in amino acids: CASSLRIAYEQYF. In DNA form, the CDR3 reads TGTGCCAGCAGCCTCAGGATTGCCTACGAGCAGTACTTC.

The rearrangement joins TRBV30 to TRBJ2-7; D possibly corresponds to TRBD1 (6 bases). Trimming pared 4 bases from V and 6 bases from J, leaving 16 bases between. The germline gives CDR1 GTSNPN, CDR2 SVGIG (reference sequence). This CDR3 has 13 residues. The CDR3: CAWNQGIGGEQYF. CDR3 DNA: TGTGCCTGGAACCAGGGGATAGGAGGCGAGCAGTACTTC.

This chain links TRBV9 with TRBJ2-7; 11 nucleotides match TRBD2. This CDR3 contains 15 residues. Germline V lookup: CDR1 SGDLS, CDR2 YYNGEE. The trim removed 4 bases at V and 3 bases at J, leaving 6 bases unmatched. CDR3 sequence (DNA): TGTGCCAGCAGCCAAACCGGGACTAGCGGCTACGAGCAGTACTTC. Translating gives CASSQTGTSGYEQYF.

This rearrangement joins TRBV7-9 to TRBJ2-7, with 7 bases identical to TRBD2. Germline assignment: CDR1 SEHNR and CDR2 FQNEAQ (reference sequence). Germline trimming cut 4 bases from V and 0 bases from J; bases unmatched to any gene: 9. CDR3 length: 16 residues. The CDR3 spells CASSSGGGSSSYEQYF. The CDR3 region has the DNA TGTGCCAGCAGCTCGGGCGGCGGGAGCAGCTCCTACGAGCAGTACTTC.

V usage is TRBV28 and J usage is TRBJ2-7, with D possibly matching TRBD2 (6 bases). The ends were cut back, 9 bases at V and 6 bases at J, with 21 bases in the middle. This CDR3 spans 14 amino acids. Germline lookup yields CDR1 MDHEN and CDR2 SYDVKM. CDR3 region: CASNSGDSSFEQYF. For the CDR3, the DNA is TGTGCCAGTAACTCGGGAGACAGTTCTTTCGAGCAGTACTTC.

The CDR3 DNA follows: TGTGCCAGCAGTTTAATGTGGGTAGTGAAGTCCACAGATACGCAGTATTTT. Translation: CASSLMWVVKSTDTQYF. The chain recombines TRBV27 with TRBJ2-3; no clear D gene. With 2 bases removed from V and 2 bases from J, the gap between germline ends came to 17 bases. Per the germline V gene, CDR1 is MNHEY and CDR2 is SMNVEV (reference sequence). This CDR3 comprises 17 residues.

This clone was observed once. The chain couples TRBV11-2 to TRBJ2-7; 7 bases align to TRBD1. Trimming removed 3 bases from V and 0 bases from J; junction bases left unmatched: 2. The V gene's germline CDR1 is SGHAT and CDR2 FQNNGV. CDR3 length: 14 amino acids. The CDR3 protein is CASSLQGVSYEQYF. CDR3 coding DNA: TGTGCCAGCAGCTTGCAGGGGGTCTCCTACGAGCAGTACTTC.

With regard to this clone: An end of the junction does not agree with germline; a read error may underlie this. The rearrangement uses TRBV7-9 and TRBJ2-1; D remains unclear. Looked up from germline, CDR1 is SEHNR and CDR2 is FQNEAQ (reference sequence). The CDR3 has 14 residues. The CDR3 DNA reads TGTGCCAGCAACTTAGGCGGCTCCTACAATGAGCAGTTCTTC. Translated, it gives CASNLGGSYNEQFF.

The gene calls are TRBV7-9 and TRBJ2-7; D tentatively fits TRBD1 or TRBD2 (5 bases each). Trimming removed 4 bases at V and 2 bases at J, with 18 bases between. CDR1 is SEHNR and CDR2 is FQNEAQ in the germline V gene (reference sequence). This CDR3 region has 16 residues. The CDR3 loop reads CASSSASGGRAYEQYF. CDR3 bases: TGTGCCAGCAGCTCCGCCAGTGGGGGTCGTGCCTACGAGCAGTACTTC.

V is TRBV27 and J is TRBJ2-7, with 10 bases lining up with TRBD1. CDR3 length equals 15 residues. Germline assignment: CDR1 MNHEY and CDR2 SMNVEV (reference sequence). V shed 5 bases and J 3 bases; nucleotides not matched to a gene: 7. CDR3 bases: TGTGCCAGCAGTATAACCGGGACAGGGGACTACGAGCAGTACTTC. It specifies CASSITGTGDYEQYF.

This sequence joins TRBV13 and TRBJ2-7; 9 bases fit TRBD1. The J segment lost 7 bases and the V segment lost 0 bases, leaving 4 bases of the junction unmatched. The CDR3 covers 14 residues. Germline CDR1 reads PRHDT; CDR2 reads FYEKMQ (reference sequence). The CDR3: CASSLGDRGIEQYF. The CDR3 coding sequence is TGTGCCAGCAGCTTAGGGGACAGGGGCATAGAGCAGTACTTC.

As regards this clone: Relative to the germline gene, one junction end is altered; a read error may explain this. This sequence joins TRBV9 and TRBJ2-3; a possible D gene is TRBD2 (6 bases). The length of the CDR3 is 11 residues. Per germline, CDR1 SGDLS and CDR2 YYNGEE. The CDR3 loop reads CASSVGGDKTF. The CDR3, as DNA: TGTGCCAGCAGCGTAGGGGGGGATAAAACTTTT. Full variable domain (remainder filled in from reference TRBV9 and TRBJ2-3): DSGVTQTPKHLITATGQRVTLRCSPRSGDLSVYWYQQSLDQGLQFLIQYYNGEERAKGNILERFSAQQFPDLHSELNLSSLELGDSALYFCASSVGGDKTFGPGTRLTVL.

V is TRBV5-1 and J is TRBJ2-2, with 12 bases matching TRBD2. J lost 5 bases, V lost 4 bases, and 6 bases had no gene match. Germline V gene sequence: CDR1 SGHRS, CDR2 YFSETQ. The CDR3 is 16 amino acids. As DNA, the CDR3 is TGCGCCAGCAGCGTCAGACTAGCGGGAGTTACCGGGGAGCTGTTTTTT. Encoded protein: CASSVRLAGVTGELFF.

The chain couples TRBV28 to TRBJ2-7, with D tentatively TRBD1 (5 bases). The CDR3 covers 14 residues. Germline CDR1 is MDHEN and CDR2 is SYDVKM. Trimming took 6 bases from V and 6 from J, leaving 18 bases between them. The CDR3 sequence: CASSQTGIGGEQYF. The CDR3 DNA reads TGTGCCAGCAGCCAAACAGGTATTGGTGGCGAGCAGTACTTC.

The gene calls are TRBV19 and TRBJ2-7; D gene unclear. This CDR3 spans 15 amino acids. V gave up 0 bases and J gave up 3 bases, with 12 bases separating them. Per germline, CDR1 LNHDA and CDR2 SQIVND (reference sequence). CDR3 sequence reads: CASSIDLTVDYEQYF. CDR3 DNA: TGTGCCAGTAGTATAGATTTGACGGTGGACTACGAGCAGTACTTC.

The chain employs TRBV7-9 and TRBJ2-5, with D hard to call. This CDR3 has 16 residues. CDR1 SEHNR and CDR2 FQNEAQ come from the germline V gene (reference sequence). Between the trimmed V and J ends, which lost 5 bases and 2 bases, there was a span of 18 bases. CDR3 loop: CASSPRVVGSQETQYF. The CDR3 coding sequence is TGTGCCAGCAGCCCAAGGGTGGTTGGCAGTCAAGAGACCCAGTACTTC.

Written as DNA, the CDR3 is TGCGCCAGCAGCCCGTCAGGACAGGGGGCGAACGAAAAACTGTTTTTT. Translation gives CASSPSGQGANEKLFF. The rearrangement joins TRBV5-1 to TRBJ1-4, with TRBD1 matching 11 bases. V trimming: 4 bases; J trimming: 8 bases; junction bases outside the gene matches: 10. Germline-derived CDR1 and CDR2 are SGHRS and YFSETQ. The CDR3 contains 16 residues.

The chain carries TRBV7-9 and TRBJ1-1; 9 nucleotides line up with TRBD1. The V gene end was trimmed by 5 bases and the J gene end by 3 bases; junction bases not matched to a gene: 4. There are 14 residues in the CDR3. Germline values: CDR1 SEHNR, CDR2 FQNEAQ (reference sequence). CDR3 sequence: CASSRDRVDTEAFF. Written as DNA, the CDR3 is TGTGCCAGCAGCAGGGACAGGGTGGACACTGAAGCTTTCTTT.

The chain has TRBV27 and TRBJ2-7; possibly TRBD1 for D (5 bases). Germline CDR1 reads MNHEY; CDR2 reads SMNVEV (reference sequence). Deletions cut 2 bases from V and 5 bases from J, with 16 bases between. The CDR3 is 15 amino acids. The CDR3 here is CASSLGAALGHEQYF. As DNA, the CDR3 is TGTGCCAGCAGTTTAGGGGCAGCCCTCGGGCACGAGCAGTACTTC.

The table lists this clone with a count of one. The junction shows a germline mismatch at one end, possibly a read error. The V call is TRBV5-6, the J call TRBJ2-5; tentatively, D is TRBD1 (5 bases). This CDR3 contains 14 residues. The V gene's germline CDR1 is SGHDT and CDR2 YYEEEE. CDR3 protein: CASTRESGLESQYF. CDR3 DNA: TGTGCCAGCACCCGAGAATCAGGGTTGGAGAGCCAGTACTTC.

The chain links TRBV27 to TRBJ1-2; tentatively, D is TRBD1 (5 bases). In germline, CDR1 is MNHEY, CDR2 SMNVEV (reference sequence). This CDR3 comprises 16 residues. Trimming took 1 base from V and 4 from J, leaving 16 bases between them. The chain's CDR3 is CASSLLGGQGGYGYTF. In DNA form, the CDR3 reads TGTGCCAGCAGTTTATTGGGAGGGCAGGGAGGCTATGGCTACACCTTC.

This chain connects TRBV6-1 to TRBJ1-1, with D perhaps TRBD1 (5 bases). The germline V and J ends were trimmed by 2 bases and 5 bases, with 12 bases remaining between them. This CDR3 has 14 residues. Germline CDR1 reads MNHNS; CDR2 reads SASEGT. CDR3 coding DNA: TGTGCCAGCAGTGAACCCCCAGGGTTAACTGAAGCTTTCTTT. Residues: CASSEPPGLTEAFF.

As concerns this clone: The sample has other DNA sequences that encode this CDR3 too. This rearrangement joins TRBV5-1 to TRBJ1-1; D is undetermined. The CDR3 runs 12 residues. Between the trimmed V and J ends, which lost 3 bases and 8 bases, there was a span of 11 bases. Germline CDR1 is SGHRS and CDR2 is YFSETQ. This CDR3 reads CASSWGTGEAFF. CDR3 sequence (DNA): TGCGCCAGCAGCTGGGGAACTGGGGAAGCTTTCTTT. Variable domain in full (rest from reference TRBV5-1 and TRBJ1-1): KAGVTQTPRYLIKTRGQQVTLSCSPISGHRSVSWYQQTPGQGLQFLFEYFSETQRNKGNFPGRFSGRQFSNSRSEMNVSTLELGDSALYLCASSWGTGEAFFGQGTRLTVV.

The V gene is TRBV25-1, the J gene TRBJ2-3; D may be TRBD1 (6 bases). The CDR3 consists of 14 residues. CDR1 MGHDK and CDR2 SYGVNS come from the germline V gene. V gave up 3 bases and J gave up 0 bases, with 7 bases separating them. CDR3 DNA sequence: TGTGCCAGCAGTGATACAGGGAGCACAGATACGCAGTATTTT. Protein product: CASSDTGSTDTQYF.

The CDR3, as DNA: TGTGCCAGCAGCTTAGCGGGGCAAGACAGTGCGTATTCCTACGAGCAGTACTTC. Protein: CASSLAGQDSAYSYEQYF. The rearrangement uses TRBV7-2 and TRBJ2-7; tentatively, D is TRBD1 (5 bases). Trimming took 0 bases from V and 1 from J, leaving 19 bases between them. Per the germline V gene, CDR1 is SGHTA and CDR2 is FQGNSA. The CDR3 sequence is 18 residues long.

The CDR3 DNA is TGTGCCAGCAGCCAAGAATCACCCAGGAGGAACACCGGGGAGCTGTTTTTT. It is translated as CASSQESPRRNTGELFF. The V gene is TRBV14, the J gene TRBJ2-2, with D unclear. The ends were cut back, 0 bases at V and 1 base at J, with 12 bases in the middle. Germline-derived CDR1 and CDR2 are SGHDN and FVKESK. The CDR3 totals 17 residues.

V and J are TRBV7-9 and TRBJ1-2; D possibly corresponds to TRBD1 (6 bases). This CDR3 has 14 amino acids. The germline V and J ends were trimmed by 4 bases and 8 bases, with 17 bases remaining between them. In germline, CDR1 is SEHNR, CDR2 FQNEAQ (reference sequence). The CDR3 here is CASSSPRGGEGYTF. The DNA of the CDR3 is TGTGCCAGCAGCTCGCCACGAGGGGGTGAGGGCTACACCTTC.

The rearrangement joins TRBV5-8 to TRBJ1-5; a weak D match, TRBD1 (5 bases). V was clipped by 4 bases and J by 3 bases, with 17 bases between them. Germline V lookup: CDR1 SGHTS, CDR2 YDEGEE. CDR3 length: 16 residues. The CDR3 here is CASSPEPDGANQPQHF. DNA of the CDR3: TGTGCCAGCAGCCCTGAACCGGACGGGGCCAATCAGCCCCAGCATTTT.

The J gene is TRBJ2-7, the V gene TRBV27, with D perhaps matching TRBD2 (6 bases). This CDR3 has 14 residues. Between the trimmed V and J ends, which lost 8 bases and 4 bases, there was a span of 18 bases. CDR1 is MNHEY and CDR2 is SMNVEV in the germline V gene (reference sequence). The CDR3 spells CASSGGLAFYEQYF. Written as DNA, the CDR3 is TGTGCCAGCTCCGGAGGGCTAGCCTTTTACGAGCAGTACTTC.

The CDR3 DNA reads TGTGCCAGCGGTCCCACAGATACGCAGTATTTT. It is translated as CASGPTDTQYF. The chain joins TRBV13 to TRBJ2-3; unclear D gene. The CDR3 sequence is 11 residues long. Trimming took 8 bases from V and 2 from J, leaving 5 bases between them. Looked up from germline, CDR1 is PRHDT and CDR2 is FYEKMQ (reference sequence).

As for this clone: At one end, the junction sequence differs from germline, possibly due to a read error. The genes are TRBV7-9 and TRBJ2-1; D is perhaps TRBD1 (6 bases). Germline lookup yields CDR1 SEHNR and CDR2 FQNEAQ (reference sequence). CDR3 length: 13 amino acids. For the CDR3, the DNA is TGTGCCAGCACCTTACAGGGACACCCCGAGCAGTTCTTC. This gives the protein CASTLQGHPEQFF.